This T cell receptor (beta chain) was recovered during a study of T cells in women clearing cervical HPV infection. About the study: Controls' single incident HPV16 infection cleared within 12 months without precancer. With HLA typing for only a few women, HLA confounding remains possible.

General study results and limits: Effector/memory and HPV-specific T cells were not isolated, and association timing is unknown.

The CDR3 sequence is 15 residues long. V was clipped by 5 bases and J by 5 bases; unmatched bases: 9. CDR1 is LNHDA and CDR2 is SQIVND in the germline V gene (reference sequence). Concerning this clone itself: What it recognizes is unknown. The read terminates 3 residues ahead of where the CDR3 ends, so the germline J gene completes it.

The data were produced by immunoSEQ multiplex PCR, yet TCRdb's version contains in-frame clones alone and is incomplete. The sample data list tens of thousands of clones. The J gene is TRBJ2-7, the V gene TRBV19; 10 nucleotides line up with TRBD1. Specimen: blood buffy coat. The clonotype was recovered from a woman between 18 and 70 years old with a cervical HPV16 infection that either progressed to CIN3+ or cleared (not recorded which). The CDR3 protein is CASSVPGQGFHEQYF. CDR3 bases read: TGTGCCAGTAGTGTACCGGGACAGGGGTTCCACGAG.